These T cell receptor beta chains were read from a single sample in a study of CXCR3 chemokines and chemotherapy response in bladder cancer. TCRdb used MiXCR to reprocess the PCR reads, holding one entry per CDR3 protein. The data hold 2,000 to 3,000 distinct CDR3 sequences, with approximately 8% observed a single time. The sample here was taken from a patient whose treatment included neoadjuvant chemotherapy. Every receptor here comes from a human donor with bladder cancer that responded to neoadjuvant chemotherapy. The CDR3 runs from the conserved cysteine through the conserved F or W. The order of the fields is D gene, J gene, clone size, V gene, CDR3 DNA, CDR3 protein. A D gene is named only where the DNA matches it firmly. Part of the rows lack a size; the others show once, few, many or a class for expanded clones.

d_call: NA
j_call: TRBJ2-2
clone_size: NA
v_call: TRBV20-1
cdr3_nt: TGCAGTGCTAGAGTTGCTAGCGAGGCCGGGGAGCTGTTTTTT
cdr3_aa: CSARVASEAGELFF

d_call: TRBD1
j_call: TRBJ2-7
clone_size: few
v_call: TRBV28
cdr3_nt: TGTGCCAGCAGTTTGACAGGGACCAGGGGCGAGCAGTACTTC
cdr3_aa: CASSLTGTRGEQYF

d_call: NA
j_call: TRBJ2-7
clone_size: many
v_call: TRBV28
cdr3_nt: TGTGCCAGCAGGCGACAGGTCTCCTACGAGCAGTACTTC
cdr3_aa: CASRRQVSYEQYF

d_call: TRBD1
j_call: TRBJ2-1
clone_size: medium-sized
v_call: TRBV13
cdr3_nt: TGTGCCAGCAGTACGGTGGTGGGACAGGGGGTTGCCTACAATGAGCAGTTCTTC
cdr3_aa: CASSTVVGQGVAYNEQFF

d_call: NA
j_call: TRBJ2-3
clone_size: many
v_call: TRBV27
cdr3_nt: TGTGCCAGCAGTTTAGCAGATACGCAGTATTTT
cdr3_aa: CASSLADTQYF

d_call: TRBD1
j_call: TRBJ1-1
clone_size: medium-sized
v_call: TRBV19
cdr3_nt: TGTGCCAGTAGTATACCGGGACAGGGGCGTATGAACACTGAAGCTTTCTTT
cdr3_aa: CASSIPGQGRMNTEAFF

d_call: TRBD1
j_call: TRBJ2-3
clone_size: NA
v_call: TRBV30
cdr3_nt: TGTGCCTGGAGAAGTATTCCGGGACAGGGGGCAAGGGTCACAGATACGCAGTATTTT
cdr3_aa: CAWRSIPGQGARVTDTQYF

d_call: NA
j_call: TRBJ1-1
clone_size: medium-sized
v_call: TRBV12-3/TRBV12-4
cdr3_nt: TGTGCCAGCACGCCGCGGGAAGGAACTGAAGCTTTCTTT
cdr3_aa: CASTPREGTEAFF

d_call: NA
j_call: TRBJ1-1
clone_size: medium-sized
v_call: TRBV12-3/TRBV12-4
cdr3_nt: TGTGCCAGCAGTTCCCAGGTTGGCGGGACTGAAGCTTTCTTT
cdr3_aa: CASSSQVGGTEAFF

d_call: NA
j_call: TRBJ2-3
clone_size: NA
v_call: TRBV12-3/TRBV12-4
cdr3_nt: TGTGCCAGCAGTTATGGTCCAGATACGCAGTATTTT
cdr3_aa: CASSYGPDTQYF

d_call: TRBD1
j_call: TRBJ2-3
clone_size: medium-sized
v_call: TRBV15
cdr3_nt: TGTGCCACCAGCGTCCACAGGGGCACCGATACGCAGTATTTT
cdr3_aa: CATSVHRGTDTQYF

d_call: NA
j_call: TRBJ1-1
clone_size: medium-sized
v_call: TRBV7-2
cdr3_nt: TGTGCCAGCAGCTTTGCAGGGCCCGTGAACACTGAAGCTTTCTTT
cdr3_aa: CASSFAGPVNTEAFF

d_call: TRBD2
j_call: TRBJ2-1
clone_size: medium-sized
v_call: TRBV5-4
cdr3_nt: TGTGCCAGCAGCTTCTCTAGCGGGGTAGACAATGAGCAGTTCTTC
cdr3_aa: CASSFSSGVDNEQFF

d_call: TRBD1
j_call: TRBJ1-3
clone_size: NA
v_call: TRBV12-3/TRBV12-4
cdr3_nt: TGTGCCAGCAGTTTTCAGGGGGCTCGGAACACCATATATTTT
cdr3_aa: CASSFQGARNTIYF

d_call: TRBD2
j_call: TRBJ2-3
clone_size: NA
v_call: TRBV27
cdr3_nt: TGTGCCAGCAGACTAGCGGGAACAGATACGCAGTATTTT
cdr3_aa: CASRLAGTDTQYF

d_call: NA
j_call: TRBJ2-3
clone_size: NA
v_call: TRBV18
cdr3_nt: TGTGCCAGCTCAGTTACGGGATCTAGCACAGATACGCAGTATTTT
cdr3_aa: CASSVTGSSTDTQYF

d_call: NA
j_call: TRBJ1-2
clone_size: medium-sized
v_call: TRBV10-3
cdr3_nt: TGTGCCATCAGTGGGGCGGGATTCTATGGCTACACCTTC
cdr3_aa: CAISGAGFYGYTF

d_call: TRBD2
j_call: TRBJ2-3
clone_size: many
v_call: TRBV19
cdr3_nt: TGTGCCAGTAAGGAGAGTCTAGCGGCCCGCACAGATACGCAGTATTTT
cdr3_aa: CASKESLAARTDTQYF

d_call: TRBD2
j_call: TRBJ2-1
clone_size: many
v_call: TRBV12-3/TRBV12-4
cdr3_nt: TGTGCCAGCAGTTTGGCGGGAGAAACCTACAATGAGCAGTTCTTC
cdr3_aa: CASSLAGETYNEQFF

d_call: NA
j_call: TRBJ1-1
clone_size: medium-sized
v_call: TRBV5-4
cdr3_nt: TGTGCCAGCAGCTCGAACACTGAAGCTTTCTTT
cdr3_aa: CASSSNTEAFF

d_call: TRBD2
j_call: TRBJ2-3
clone_size: few
v_call: TRBV30
cdr3_nt: TGTGCCTGGAGGAGCGGGGGGCTAGATACGCAGTATTTT
cdr3_aa: CAWRSGGLDTQYF

d_call: TRBD2
j_call: TRBJ2-7
clone_size: medium-sized
v_call: TRBV6-2/TRBV6-3
cdr3_nt: TGTGCCAGCAGCTCGACTAGCGGGAGGTACAGCTCCTACGAGCAGTACTTC
cdr3_aa: CASSSTSGRYSSYEQYF

d_call: TRBD2
j_call: TRBJ2-2
clone_size: medium-sized
v_call: TRBV27
cdr3_nt: TGTGCCAGCAGTTTATTAGCGGGAGGTATCACCGGGGAGCTGTTTTTT
cdr3_aa: CASSLLAGGITGELFF

d_call: TRBD1
j_call: TRBJ2-4
clone_size: many
v_call: TRBV6-1
cdr3_nt: TGTGCCAGTTCACAGGGGGCCAAAAACATTCAGTACTTC
cdr3_aa: CASSQGAKNIQYF

d_call: TRBD1
j_call: TRBJ1-1
clone_size: many
v_call: TRBV15
cdr3_nt: TGTGCCACCAGCAGAGATTTAAGGGGGCGCGACACTGAAGCTTTCTTT
cdr3_aa: CATSRDLRGRDTEAFF

d_call: NA
j_call: TRBJ1-6
clone_size: medium-sized
v_call: TRBV6-5
cdr3_nt: TGTGCCAGCAGTTATTTGCTCGGGAGGAGTTCACCCCTCCACTTT
cdr3_aa: CASSYLLGRSSPLHF

d_call: TRBD1
j_call: TRBJ2-7
clone_size: medium-sized
v_call: TRBV19
cdr3_nt: TGTGCCAGTAGTGTCGACAGGGATAGTAGCTACGAGCAGTACTTC
cdr3_aa: CASSVDRDSSYEQYF

d_call: NA
j_call: TRBJ2-5
clone_size: many
v_call: TRBV30
cdr3_nt: TGTGCCTGGAGTGGACAGACCCAGTACTTC
cdr3_aa: CAWSGQTQYF

d_call: TRBD1
j_call: TRBJ2-3
clone_size: medium-sized
v_call: TRBV19
cdr3_nt: TGTGCCAGTAGTAAAGTGACAGGGGGCACAGATACGCAGTATTTT
cdr3_aa: CASSKVTGGTDTQYF

d_call: TRBD1
j_call: TRBJ2-1
clone_size: many
v_call: TRBV20-1
cdr3_nt: TGCAGTGCCGTCGACAGGGTGAAAGGCAATGAGCAGTTCTTC
cdr3_aa: CSAVDRVKGNEQFF

d_call: NA
j_call: TRBJ1-5
clone_size: medium-sized
v_call: TRBV6-1
cdr3_nt: TGTGCCAGCAGTGTAGGCGGAGGCAATCAGCCCCAGCATTTT
cdr3_aa: CASSVGGGNQPQHF

d_call: NA
j_call: TRBJ1-1
clone_size: NA
v_call: TRBV6-5
cdr3_nt: TGTGCCAGCAGACAGAACACTGAAGCTTTCTTT
cdr3_aa: CASRQNTEAFF

d_call: TRBD2
j_call: TRBJ2-2
clone_size: NA
v_call: TRBV5-4
cdr3_nt: TGTGCCAGCAGTTCTAGCGGGACGAACACCGGGGAGCTGTTTTTT
cdr3_aa: CASSSSGTNTGELFF

d_call: TRBD2
j_call: TRBJ2-3
clone_size: many
v_call: TRBV5-4
cdr3_nt: TGTGCCAGCAGCTCGGGACTAGTAACAGATACGCAGTATTTT
cdr3_aa: CASSSGLVTDTQYF

d_call: NA
j_call: TRBJ2-7
clone_size: many
v_call: TRBV19
cdr3_nt: TGTGCCAGTAGTATAGTTTCGGGAGAAGCTGACGAGCAGTACTTC
cdr3_aa: CASSIVSGEADEQYF

d_call: NA
j_call: TRBJ2-2
clone_size: many
v_call: TRBV6-6
cdr3_nt: TGTGCCAGCGCCGAAAGCCCATCCACCGGGGAGCTGTTTTTT
cdr3_aa: CASAESPSTGELFF

d_call: TRBD1
j_call: TRBJ2-7
clone_size: few
v_call: TRBV6-5
cdr3_nt: TGTGCCAGCAGACGAGACAGGGGGCCCTACGAGCAGTACTTC
cdr3_aa: CASRRDRGPYEQYF

d_call: NA
j_call: TRBJ2-5
clone_size: medium-sized
v_call: TRBV7-2
cdr3_nt: TGTGCCAGCAGCGCAAAAGAGACCCAGTACTTC
cdr3_aa: CASSAKETQYF

d_call: NA
j_call: TRBJ2-7
clone_size: medium-sized
v_call: TRBV5-6
cdr3_nt: TGTGCCAGCAGCTTGGTCGGATACTACGAGCAGTACTTC
cdr3_aa: CASSLVGYYEQYF

d_call: TRBD1
j_call: TRBJ2-1
clone_size: medium-sized
v_call: TRBV19
cdr3_nt: TGTGCCAGTAGTACCCAGACAGGGACGGAAGAGCAGTTCTTC
cdr3_aa: CASSTQTGTEEQFF

d_call: TRBD1
j_call: TRBJ1-5
clone_size: NA
v_call: TRBV30
cdr3_nt: TGTGCCTGGAGTCGGGACAGGGATCAGCCCCAGCATTTT
cdr3_aa: CAWSRDRDQPQHF

d_call: TRBD1
j_call: TRBJ1-2
clone_size: NA
v_call: TRBV6-2/TRBV6-3
cdr3_nt: TGTGCCAGCAGTCTCCGGGACAGGGAGGGCTACACCTTC
cdr3_aa: CASSLRDREGYTF

d_call: NA
j_call: TRBJ1-6
clone_size: few
v_call: TRBV15
cdr3_nt: TGTGCCACCAGCGGCCACCGGGACGGCAGAAATTCACCCCTCCACTTT
cdr3_aa: CATSGHRDGRNSPLHF

d_call: TRBD2
j_call: TRBJ2-3
clone_size: few
v_call: TRBV20-1
cdr3_nt: TGCAGTGCTAGAACCTCGCTCGGGGGGCTAGCGGGGGGTAGAATGAGCACAGATACGCAGTATTTT
cdr3_aa: CSARTSLGGLAGGRMSTDTQYF

d_call: TRBD2
j_call: TRBJ2-4
clone_size: NA
v_call: TRBV7-2
cdr3_nt: TGTGCCAGCAGCGCGGGACTAGCGGGAGGGCCGAAAAACATTCAGTACTTC
cdr3_aa: CASSAGLAGGPKNIQYF

d_call: NA
j_call: TRBJ2-7
clone_size: NA
v_call: TRBV19
cdr3_nt: TGTGCCAGTAGTCCCGGATCCTACGAGCAGTACTTC
cdr3_aa: CASSPGSYEQYF

d_call: NA
j_call: TRBJ2-5
clone_size: NA
v_call: TRBV18
cdr3_nt: TGTGCCAGCTCACTACGGACGGACCAAGAGACCCAGTACTTC
cdr3_aa: CASSLRTDQETQYF

d_call: TRBD1
j_call: TRBJ2-5
clone_size: NA
v_call: TRBV19
cdr3_nt: TGTGCCAGTAGTATAGTCAGGGGGTCACGGGAGACCCAGTACTTC
cdr3_aa: CASSIVRGSRETQYF